The table lists the clone carrying this T cell receptor beta chain with a few counts. As yet, its antigen is unknown. This record belongs to a study of T cell clones after liver transplantation. Study context: TCRbeta sequencing after a pre-transplant mixed lymphocyte reaction identified graft-donor-reactive clones, later tracked in post-transplant blood. Patients counted as tolerant after at least one year off all immunosuppression, enzymes not exceeding twice normal. Findings and caveats of the study: In most of the 8 subjects, circulating graft-donor-reactive CD4 TCRbeta sequences fell significantly after transplant.

Sorting of unstimulated PBMCs yielded separate CD3+CD4+ and CD3+CD8+ fractions. The J segment lost 7 bases and the V segment lost 0 bases, leaving 5 bases of the junction unmatched. The CDR3 contains 15 residues. CDR1 is LNHDA, CDR2 SQIVND, per germline (reference sequence). Data came from immunoSEQ multiplex PCR; TCRdb stores just in-frame clones and leaves some out. The table has about 120,000 clones, about nine tenths seen once. The TCR comes from a human patient who received a liver transplant. These T cells may partly come from the graft donor. Sequenced here: CD4+ T cells from blood, sampled 12 months after liver transplant. The chain uses TRBV19 and TRBJ1-5; 8 positions agree with TRBD1. In nucleotides, the CDR3 is TGTGCCAGTAGTATAGATACAGGGGGACGCCAGCCCCAGCATTTT. Its translation: CASSIDTGGRQPQHF.